Detailed here is one T cell receptor beta chain. This sample is part of a study of blood T cell repertoires in COVID-19. This CDR3 has 16 amino acids. V shed 2 bases, J shed 3 bases, and the junction held 9 bases outside the gene matches. The germline CDR1 and CDR2 sequences are ENHRY and SYGVKD. The data were produced by immunoSEQ multiplex PCR, yet TCRdb's version contains in-frame clones alone and is incomplete. The data hold 70,000 to 75,000 clones, with roughly 85% observed a single time. This TCR derives from a man between 60 and 75 years old with active or convalescent COVID-19. The sequenced sample was peripheral blood. V gene TRBV10-3 combines with J gene TRBJ1-1; 7 nucleotides match TRBD1. DNA for the CDR3: TGTGCCATCAGTGAGCTCGTAATGCAGGGGGACACTGAAGCTTTCTTT. Translation: CAISELVMQGDTEAFF.